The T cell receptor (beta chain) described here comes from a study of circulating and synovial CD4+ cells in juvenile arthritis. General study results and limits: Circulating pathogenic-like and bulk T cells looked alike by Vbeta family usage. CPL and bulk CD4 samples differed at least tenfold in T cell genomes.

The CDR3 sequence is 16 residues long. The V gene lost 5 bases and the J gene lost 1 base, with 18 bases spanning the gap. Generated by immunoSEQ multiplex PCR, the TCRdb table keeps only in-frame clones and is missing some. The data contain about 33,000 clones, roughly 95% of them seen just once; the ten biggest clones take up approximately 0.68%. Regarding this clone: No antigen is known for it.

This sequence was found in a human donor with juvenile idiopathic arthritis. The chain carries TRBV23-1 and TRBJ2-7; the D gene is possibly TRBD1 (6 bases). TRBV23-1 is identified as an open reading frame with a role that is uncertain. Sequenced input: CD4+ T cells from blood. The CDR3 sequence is CASSCGRGQLSYEQYF. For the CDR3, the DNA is TGCGCCAGCAGTTGCGGCCGGGGACAACTTTCCTACGAGCAGTACTTC.